A single sample gave rise to the 3 T cell receptor beta chains below, sequenced in a study of tumor-infiltrating lymphocytes in primary liver carcinoma. From roughly 500 ng total RNA, TCR beta cDNA was generated with a primer in the constant region. Three-round nested multiplex PCR performed with slightly modified ARM-PCR produced the TCR beta libraries. Forward primers for TRBV1-TRBV30 and a C-beta reverse primer served the first two PCR rounds, at about 10 cycles each. Via MiXCR, TCRdb re-called the multiplex PCR reads, giving one row per CDR3 protein. Altogether 65,000 to 90,000 distinct CDR3 sequences are present, 60% to 75% being singletons, with the ten largest covering approximately 19%. From unsorted bulk tissue weighing roughly 17-31 mg, DNA and RNA were co-extracted. Sequencing was performed on liver tumor tissue from sampling region 1. Subset specified: tumor region T1, superior pole. The receptors originated from a man aged 40-55 years with primary liver carcinoma and hepatitis B virus infection.

V usage is TRBV12-5 and J usage is TRBJ1-1; a weak D match, TRBD1 (5 bases). The CDR3 contains 12 residues. Per the germline V gene, CDR1 is LGHNT and CDR2 is FRNRAP. V was cut by 4 bases and J by 8 bases, with 11 bases left in between. CDR3 in DNA: TGTGCTAGTGGTTCGTGGCAGGGCGAAGCTTTCTTT. Translation: CASGSWQGEAFF.

In the case of this clonotype: It may be a read error: a sequence one base away is much more abundant. The CDR3: CARSLMIDQPQHF. The DNA of the CDR3 is TGTGCCAGGAGTTTGATGATAGATCAGCCCCAGCATTTT. This rearrangement joins TRBV28 to TRBJ1-5, with D unresolved. CDR1 is MDHEN and CDR2 is SYDVKM in the germline V gene. This CDR3 has 13 residues.

This clonotype was found many times. This chain links TRBV28 with TRBJ2-1; perhaps TRBD2 as D (5 bases). This CDR3 comprises 14 residues. V was cut by 7 bases and J by 0 bases, with 10 bases left in between. Germline CDR1 is MDHEN and CDR2 is SYDVKM. For the CDR3, the DNA is TGTGCCAGCACCCCGGGGAGCTCCTACAATGAGCAGTTCTTC. Its translation is CASTPGSSYNEQFF.